The present T cell receptor beta chain was sequenced within a study of blood T cell repertoires in COVID-19. The overall study: Specimens from acute and convalescent COVID-19 originated in the United States, Italy and Spain. Sample material is recorded as cDNA or gDNA derived from T cells, B-cell-depleted T cells, or PBMCs.

How the authors handled the data: Estimation of nucleated cell counts relied on the amplification of reference gene primers. Some clones are missing from TCRdb's copy, which holds only in-frame ones; the method was immunoSEQ multiplex PCR. V and J calls and clone size are given by that table; D and trimming were obtained from the DNA. This sample has over 75,000 clones, with more than 70% found just once. Germline trimming cut 4 bases from V and 4 bases from J; bases unmatched to any gene: 6. The germline CDR1 and CDR2 sequences are LNHDA and SQIVND (reference sequence). The CDR3 has 15 amino acids. The chain joins TRBV19 to TRBJ1-5; 8 bases map to TRBD1. Sequencing was done on a sample of peripheral blood. The TCR sequence derives from a woman older than 75 with acute or convalescent COVID-19. DNA for the CDR3: TGTGCCAGTAGTAAGACCCGGGACAGGAATCAGCCCCAGCATTTT. It encodes CASSKTRDRNQPQHF.